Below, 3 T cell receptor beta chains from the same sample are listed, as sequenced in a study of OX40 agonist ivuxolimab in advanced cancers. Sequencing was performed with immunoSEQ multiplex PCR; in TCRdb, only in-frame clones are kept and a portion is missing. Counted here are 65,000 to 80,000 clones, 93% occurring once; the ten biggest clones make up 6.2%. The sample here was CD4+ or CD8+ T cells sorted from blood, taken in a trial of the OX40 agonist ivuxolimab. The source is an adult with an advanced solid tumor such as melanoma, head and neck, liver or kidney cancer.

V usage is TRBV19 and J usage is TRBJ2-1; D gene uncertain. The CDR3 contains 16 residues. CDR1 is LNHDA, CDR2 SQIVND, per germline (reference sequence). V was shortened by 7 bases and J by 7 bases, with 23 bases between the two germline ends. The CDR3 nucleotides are TGTGCCAGTACCTCCCCTTGGGGTGAGGTGGTAAATGAGCAGTTCTTC. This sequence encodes CASTSPWGEVVNEQFF.

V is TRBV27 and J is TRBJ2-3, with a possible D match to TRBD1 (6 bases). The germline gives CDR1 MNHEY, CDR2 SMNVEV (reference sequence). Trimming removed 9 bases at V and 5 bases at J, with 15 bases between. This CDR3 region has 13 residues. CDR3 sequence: CASSTGPGDTQYF. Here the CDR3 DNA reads TGTGCCAGTTCAACAGGGCCGGGAGATACGCAGTATTTT.

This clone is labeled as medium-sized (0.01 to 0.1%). DNA for the CDR3: TGTGCCAGTACGCCTGCCCCGGCCGGGGGAAACACCATATATTTT. Translating it yields CASTPAPAGGNTIYF. This rearrangement joins TRBV19 to TRBJ1-3; the D is unclear. CDR3 length equals 15 residues. Germline lookup yields CDR1 LNHDA and CDR2 SQIVND (reference sequence). Trimming shortened V by 7 bases and J by 4 bases, and 17 bases separated the two germline ends.